This T cell receptor (beta chain) was identified in a study of control samples from healthy donors and cancer patients. The method was immunoSEQ multiplex PCR; TCRdb's version includes in-frame clones alone and lacks a portion of them. In the table there are around 95,000 clones, roughly 84% of which are singletons. With V trimmed by 5 bases and J by 3 bases, 5 bases remained unmatched. CDR3 size: 15 residues. The germline V gene has CDR1 SGHVS and CDR2 FQNEAQ. Sample: blood. This receptor was identified in a woman between 45 and 65 years old in good health. V is TRBV7-8 and J is TRBJ1-5; 9 nucleotides align to TRBD1. The CDR3, as DNA: TGTGCCAGCAGCCCCGGACAGGGGTACAATCAGCCCCAGCATTTT. Translated, it gives CASSPGQGYNQPQHF.